The 20 T cell receptor beta chains below all came from one sample that was sequenced in a study of graft-versus-host responses after intestinal transplantation. Only in-frame clones appear in the TCRdb table, and some are missing; sequencing was by immunoSEQ multiplex PCR. Counted here are tens of thousands of clones, about 89% occurring once; the ten biggest clones make up around 5.5%. This material consisted of PBMCs, taken around 95 weeks after intestinal transplant. The receptors shown here come from a human patient who received an intestinal transplant, so some T cells may come from the graft donor.

The gene calls are TRBV6-4 and TRBJ2-1; D gene unclear. Between the trimmed V and J ends, which lost 6 bases and 3 bases, there was a span of 6 bases. Per germline, CDR1 MRHNA and CDR2 SNTAGT. This CDR3 contains 12 residues. This CDR3 is CASSPDYNEQFF. CDR3 nucleotide sequence: TGTGCCAGCAGCCCGGACTACAATGAGCAGTTCTTC.

The chain links TRBV11-2 to TRBJ2-7; D gene ambiguous. Germline values: CDR1 SGHAT, CDR2 FQNNGV. Deletions cut 1 base from V and 2 bases from J, with 15 bases between. The CDR3 covers 16 residues. The CDR3 reads CASSLAISQVTYEQYF. CDR3 DNA sequence: TGTGCCAGCAGCTTAGCCATCTCGCAGGTAACCTACGAGCAGTACTTC.

This rearrangement joins TRBV27 to TRBJ1-2; D uncertain. This CDR3 is 11 amino acids long. The germline V and J ends were trimmed by 6 bases and 6 bases, with 8 bases remaining between them. Per the germline V gene, CDR1 is MNHEY and CDR2 is SMNVEV (reference sequence). The CDR3 coding sequence is TGTGCCAGCAGGGGTTTTAATGGCTACACCTTC. It translates to CASRGFNGYTF.

The genes are TRBV6-7 and TRBJ1-5; D might be TRBD1 (5 bases). TRBV6-7 is reported as an ORF; its role is uncertain. V was pared by 5 bases and J by 4 bases, with 27 bases between. This CDR3 is built from 19 residues. The CDR3 bases are TGTGCCAGCAGTAAACAGATTAGCATGTCCTATGGGGCAAATCAGCCCCAGCATTTT. This encodes CASSKQISMSYGANQPQHF.

V gene TRBV4-1 combines with J gene TRBJ1-5; 8 positions match TRBD1. There are 16 residues in the CDR3. The germline V gene has CDR1 MGHRA and CDR2 YSYEKL. The J segment lost 10 bases and the V segment lost 4 bases, leaving 15 bases of the junction unmatched. The CDR3 loop is CASSPTLGQGLRPQHF. The CDR3 DNA reads as TGCGCCAGCAGCCCCACCCTTGGACAGGGACTTCGCCCCCAGCATTTT.

This rearrangement joins TRBV6-4 to TRBJ2-5; either TRBD1 or TRBD2 may supply D (5 bases each). This CDR3 contains 18 residues. The V end was cut by 4 bases, the J end by 3 bases, with 24 bases between. CDR1 and CDR2 from the germline V gene are MRHNA and SNTAGT. The CDR3 DNA follows: TGTGCCAGCAGTGCCCACCCAATCGGGGCAGCCCAAAAAGAGACCCAGTACTTC. Translating gives CASSAHPIGAAQKETQYF.

The chain is built from TRBV15 and TRBJ1-2, with D uncertain. Germline loops: CDR1 LNHNV, CDR2 YYDKDF (reference sequence). Trimming removed 0 bases from V and 8 bases from J, with 7 bases in between. The CDR3 is 12 amino acids. The CDR3 region is CATSRDDSGYTF. CDR3 DNA sequence: TGTGCCACCAGCAGAGATGATTCCGGCTACACCTTC.

The V gene is TRBV10-2, the J gene TRBJ1-2, with 7 positions matching TRBD1. The germline V gene encodes CDR1 WSHSY and CDR2 SAAADI. V trimming: 5 bases; J trimming: 8 bases; junction bases outside the gene matches: 5. The CDR3 is made up of 12 amino acids. The CDR3 loop is CASSPTGRGYTF. CDR3 nucleotides: TGCGCCAGCAGTCCGACAGGGCGGGGCTACACCTTC.

This rearrangement joins TRBV15 to TRBJ2-1; D is possibly TRBD1 (6 bases). This CDR3 has 14 amino acids. Trimming removed 8 bases at V and 1 base at J, with 12 bases between. Germline V lookup: CDR1 LNHNV, CDR2 YYDKDF (reference sequence). The CDR3 coding sequence is TGTGCCACCTCCGGACAGATATCCTACAATGAGCAGTTCTTC. Translation: CATSGQISYNEQFF.

V is TRBV7-2 and J is TRBJ2-7; 7 bases match TRBD1. The ends lost 1 base at V and 0 bases at J; junction bases unmatched: 9. CDR3 length: 17 amino acids. Germline V CDR1 and CDR2: SGHTA, FQGNSA. The CDR3 DNA follows: TGTGCCAGCAGCTTAGTCGAATGGGGACAGAGCTCCTACGAGCAGTACTTC. It encodes CASSLVEWGQSSYEQYF.

This rearrangement joins TRBV27 to TRBJ1-2; no reliable D call. Trimming took off 3 bases at V and 2 bases at J, with 7 bases between the two ends. Germline loops: CDR1 MNHEY, CDR2 SMNVEV (reference sequence). This CDR3 is built from 13 residues. The chain's CDR3 is CASSFAANYGYTF. In DNA, the CDR3 is TGTGCCAGCAGTTTTGCAGCGAACTATGGCTACACCTTC.

This clone was observed a few times. V is TRBV7-6 and J is TRBJ1-5, with D unclear. There are 14 residues in the CDR3. V was cut by 5 bases and J by 6 bases, with 14 bases left in between. Germline CDR1 SGHVS, CDR2 FNYEAQ. CDR3 DNA: TGTGCCAGCAGCCGGCCCAGAAGTGGTCAGCCCCAGCATTTT. It specifies CASSRPRSGQPQHF.

J is TRBJ2-7 and V is TRBV7-8; no reliable D call. CDR1 SGHVS and CDR2 FQNEAQ come from the germline V gene. Trimming cost V 1 base and J 0 bases, with 7 bases left between them. This CDR3 is built from 14 residues. The CDR3 region has the DNA TGTGCCAGCAGCTTAGGGCAGGACTCCTACGAGCAGTACTTC. It encodes CASSLGQDSYEQYF.

Concerning this clone itself: One end of the junction is discordant with germline, which a read error may explain. CDR3 sequence: CASMGAQENF. Written as DNA, the CDR3 is TGTGCCAGCATGGGGGCCCAGGAAAACTTC. The chain carries TRBV6-1 and TRBJ1-2; D perhaps matches TRBD1 (6 bases). This CDR3 has 10 amino acids. CDR1 and CDR2 from the germline V gene are MNHNS and SASEGT.

The chain has TRBV5-1 and TRBJ2-5, with 10 positions matching TRBD1. This CDR3 is 15 amino acids long. Trimming took 3 bases from V and 4 from J; bases not matched to a gene: 6. In germline, CDR1 is SGHRS, CDR2 YFSETQ. The CDR3 loop reads CASSSGQGIVETQYF. CDR3 DNA sequence: TGCGCCAGCAGCTCGGGACAGGGGATTGTAGAGACCCAGTACTTC.

This chain connects TRBV5-4 to TRBJ2-3; 8 positions agree with TRBD1. The CDR3 loop spans 17 amino acids. V trimming: 4 bases; J trimming: 5 bases; junction bases outside the gene matches: 15. CDR1 SGHNT and CDR2 YYREEE come from the germline V gene (reference sequence). This CDR3 is CASSPTGTGRLLDTQYF. The CDR3 DNA reads TGTGCCAGCAGCCCGACAGGGACAGGCCGTTTGTTAGATACGCAGTATTTT.

The V gene is TRBV6-5, the J gene TRBJ2-3; no firm D call. The V and J ends lost 0 bases and 6 bases respectively, with 10 bases between them. Per germline, CDR1 MNHEY and CDR2 SVGAGI. The CDR3 is 14 residues long. CDR3 nucleotide sequence: TGTGCCAGCAGTTACTCTGAGGCGGAGGATACGCAGTATTTT. Translated: CASSYSEAEDTQYF.

The count of this clone is one. The chain links TRBV4-1 to TRBJ2-2; D not certain. V lost 0 bases, J lost 4 bases, and 9 bases lay in between. This CDR3 is built from 15 residues. Germline CDR1 is MGHRA and CDR2 is YSYEKL. The CDR3 nucleotides are TGCGCCAGCAGCCAAGAATCGGCTGCCACCGGGGAGCTGTTTTTT. The encoded protein is CASSQESAATGELFF.

The chain joins TRBV5-4 to TRBJ2-6; no clear D gene. Germline values: CDR1 SGHNT, CDR2 YYREEE (reference sequence). The CDR3 is made up of 15 amino acids. V lost 0 bases and J lost 0, with 4 bases in between. This chain's CDR3 is CASSLGDSGANVLTF. CDR3 nucleotide sequence: TGTGCCAGCAGCTTGGGAGACTCTGGGGCCAACGTCCTGACTTTC. The entire variable domain, with the rest obtained from reference TRBV5-4 and TRBJ2-6, is as follows: ETGVTQSPTHLIKTRGQQVTLRCSSQSGHNTVSWYQQALGQGPQFIFQYYREEENGRGNFPPRFSGLQFPNYSSELNVNALELDDSALYLCASSLGDSGANVLTFGAGSRLTVL.

The chain joins TRBV5-8 to TRBJ2-2; the D gene is possibly TRBD2 (5 bases). Looked up from germline, CDR1 is SGHTS and CDR2 is YDEGEE. This CDR3 has 16 residues. V was clipped by 0 bases and J by 4 bases, with 13 bases between them. The CDR3 loop is CASSLGFFRGTGELFF. Here the CDR3 DNA reads TGTGCCAGCAGCTTGGGATTTTTTCGGGGCACCGGGGAGCTGTTTTTT.